Listed below are T cell receptor beta chains from one sample, sequenced in a study of shared clonotypes between healthy human individuals. TCRdb's table, derived via immunoSEQ multiplex PCR, lists solely in-frame clones and lacks some. Found here are under 2,500,000 clones, approximately 94% of them singletons; the top ten hold roughly 0.13%. The sequencing sample was made of naive CD4+ T cells sorted from blood. The receptors stem from a man aged 18 to 30 in good health. The CDR3 runs from the conserved cysteine through the conserved F or W. A D gene is named only where the DNA matches it firmly. Only some rows state a clone size, as once, few, many or a class for expanded clones.

v_call	j_call	d_call	clone_size	cdr3_nt	cdr3_aa
TRBV25-1	TRBJ2-3	TRBD1	-	TGTGCCAGCGCGGTACAGGGGGTTAGCACAGATACGCAGTATTTT	CASAVQGVSTDTQYF
TRBV2	TRBJ2-2	TRBD1	-	TGTGCCAGCATTGAACAGGGGAGCACCGGGGAGCTGTTTTTT	CASIEQGSTGELFF
TRBV27	TRBJ2-4	-	-	TGTGCCAGCAGTTCGAAACCCGACAGGCTAGCCAAAAACATTCAGTACTTC	CASSSKPDRLAKNIQYF
TRBV20-1	TRBJ1-5	TRBD1	-	TGCAGTGCTTCAGGGGGCCAGCCCCAGCATTTT	CSASGGQPQHF
TRBV19	TRBJ2-5	-	-	TGTGCCAGTAGCGGGGGAACGGAGACCCAGTACTTC	CASSGGTETQYF
TRBV10-1	TRBJ2-2	-	-	TGCGCCAGCAGTGACGAGGGTCCGAACACCGGGGAGCTGTTTTTT	CASSDEGPNTGELFF
TRBV7-2	TRBJ2-7	-	-	TGTGCCAGCAGCTCCCCCCCGACCCTGAAATACGAGCAGTACTTC	CASSSPPTLKYEQYF
TRBV4-1	TRBJ2-7	TRBD2	once	TGCGCCAGCAGCCAAGCGGGGGGATCCTACGAGCAGTACTTC	CASSQAGGSYEQYF
TRBV27	TRBJ2-1	-	once	TGTGCCAGCAGTTCGACAGTACTACAAGGTGAGCAGTTCTTC	CASSSTVLQGEQFF
TRBV2	TRBJ1-2	TRBD1	-	TGTGCCAGCAGTATCAGAAGGGACAGGGGGCAATATGGCTACACCTTC	CASSIRRDRGQYGYTF
TRBV28	TRBJ1-1	TRBD1	-	TGTGCCAGCAGTTTATATGTTCTCCTCACAGGGGGCACTGAAGCTTTCTTT	CASSLYVLLTGGTEAFF
TRBV4-1	TRBJ2-7	TRBD1	-	TGCGCCAGCAGCCGCACGAACACCGGCGGGACAGGGGGGACCTACGAGCAGTACTTC	CASSRTNTGGTGGTYEQYF
TRBV7-2	TRBJ2-7	-	-	TGTGCCAGCAGCCAAGGACAGCTAGCCTCCTACGAGCAGTACTTC	CASSQGQLASYEQYF
TRBV9	TRBJ1-6	-	-	TGTGCCAGCAGCCCACAGACAGATTATAATTCACCCCTCCACTTT	CASSPQTDYNSPLHF
TRBV14	TRBJ1-6	-	-	TGTGCCAGCAGCCGGGACACCTATTCACCCCTCCACTTT	CASSRDTYSPLHF
TRBV6-1	TRBJ1-5	-	-	TGTGCCAGCAACAGGGAATCACTTAGCAATCAGCCCCAGCATTTT	CASNRESLSNQPQHF
TRBV7-9	TRBJ2-7	-	-	TGTGCCAGCAGCCCCGGAGGCTACTACGAGCAGTACTTC	CASSPGGYYEQYF
TRBV6-5	TRBJ2-7	-	few	TGTGCCAGCACCGATCGACCCGGGCACTACGAGCAGTACTTC	CASTDRPGHYEQYF
TRBV29-1	TRBJ2-2	-	-	TGCAGCGTTGACCTGGACAGCCCGAACACCGGGGAGCTGTTTTTT	CSVDLDSPNTGELFF
TRBV30	TRBJ1-5	-	-	TGTGCCTGGCCCTTACCGACAGGTATAAGGGGTGGCAATCAGCCCCAGCATTTT	CAWPLPTGIRGGNQPQHF
TRBV9	TRBJ1-4	-	-	TGTGCCAGCAGCGTTACCGCAACTAATGAAAAACTGTTTTTT	CASSVTATNEKLFF
TRBV7-2	TRBJ1-1	-	-	TGTGCCAGCAGCACCTTCGGGACCTCGATTGAAGCTTTCTTT	CASSTFGTSIEAFF
TRBV5-1	TRBJ2-7	-	-	TGCGCCAGCAGAGAGGGATACGAGCAGTACTTC	CASREGYEQYF
TRBV27	TRBJ2-7	TRBD2	-	TGTGCCAGCGGCGGAGCGGGGGGCTACGAGCAGTACTTC	CASGGAGGYEQYF
TRBV5-6	TRBJ2-5	-	-	TGTGCCAGCAGCTTGGGACAGACGTACCAAGAGACCCAGTACTTC	CASSLGQTYQETQYF
TRBV30	TRBJ1-1	-	-	TGTGCCTGGACCCGTTTCGCAACCACTGAAGCTTTCTTT	CAWTRFATTEAFF
TRBV20-1	TRBJ2-5	-	once	TGCAGTGCCACCAGCAATGGGACCCAGTACTTC	CSATSNGTQYF
TRBV19	TRBJ2-7	TRBD2	-	TGTGCCAGTAGTAAAACTAGCGGGAGTCCACCCTACGAGCAGTACTTC	CASSKTSGSPPYEQYF
TRBV6-1	TRBJ2-1	-	-	TGTGCCAGCAACCTTGAGGAGGCCAATGAGCAGTTCTTC	CASNLEEANEQFF
TRBV5-6	TRBJ2-3	-	-	TGTGCCAGCAGCTCCTACACAGATACGCAGTATTTT	CASSSYTDTQYF
TRBV28	TRBJ1-1	-	-	TGTGCCAGCAGTCTCTTCAGGAACACTGAAGCTTTCTTT	CASSLFRNTEAFF
TRBV7-3	TRBJ2-1	TRBD2	-	TGTGCCAGCAGCTTCGGGTGGCTAACCCGCGGGGGTGAGCAGTTCTTC	CASSFGWLTRGGEQFF
TRBV30	TRBJ2-5	-	few	TGTGCCTGGAGGAGAGAGACCCAGTACTTC	CAWRRETQYF
TRBV28	TRBJ1-1	TRBD1	-	TGTGCCAGCAGTTTAGGCGGTACAGGGGCCGGGGAAGCTTTCTTT	CASSLGGTGAGEAFF
TRBV6-5	TRBJ2-3	TRBD1	once	TGTGCCAGCAGCCCGGGACAGGGCGGCACAGATACGCAGTATTTT	CASSPGQGGTDTQYF
TRBV28	TRBJ2-7	-	-	TGTGCCAGCAGCCCCTCCGGGATCTGGGGACTCTCCTACGAGCAGTACTTC	CASSPSGIWGLSYEQYF
TRBV18	TRBJ1-4	-	-	TGTGCCAGCTCCACCTTAGACGGTGAAAAACTGTTTTTT	CASSTLDGEKLFF